The source of this T cell receptor beta chain is a study of Ad26.COV2.S vaccination and SARS-CoV-2 variants. Study summary: COV1001, an Ad26.COV2.S trial, supplied this vaccine-arm donor.

Only in-frame clones appear in the TCRdb table, and some are missing; sequencing was by immunoSEQ multiplex PCR. The table records more than 300,000 clones, less than 90% of them present only once. Germline V gene sequence: CDR1 MDHEN, CDR2 SYDVKM. With 2 bases removed from V and 6 bases from J, the gap between germline ends came to 8 bases. The CDR3 contains 13 residues. Treatment reported: over 15 received Ad26.COV2.S at low or high dose, single or two shots; 5 received placebo; per-sample allocation not given. Specimens were obtained on day 63 following the first vaccine or placebo injection. The material sequenced was peripheral blood, taken in a trial of Ad26.COV2.S vaccine versus placebo. The chain carries TRBV28 and TRBJ2-4; D is unclear. The receptor's source is a person between 18 and 59 years old who received the Ad26.COV2.S COVID-19 vaccine or a placebo. CDR3 region: CASSLIRGNIQYF. The CDR3 coding sequence is TGTGCCAGCAGTTTAATTAGAGGAAACATTCAGTACTTC.